The clone carrying this T cell receptor beta chain has only a few counts. What it binds is not known. The record originates from a study of cytomegalovirus exposure and HLA in healthy donors. Overall study results and limits: Reportedly, a later analysis found an Asian-associated ancestry cluster had fewer N-insertions than the roughly 670-donor mean. A later analysis linked a missense variant in DCLRE1C to the trimming of TCR beta V and J genes. A later examination showed that TCR association rates differed by HLA locus, with DRB1 most and HLA-C fewest.

CDR1 and CDR2 (germline): MNHNS, SASEGT. This CDR3 is 15 amino acids long. V shed 6 bases and J 8 bases; nucleotides not matched to a gene: 11. Donors were nominally healthy when sampled, though unrecorded immune exposures were likely. Primers included in the PCR were 60 Vbeta and 13 Jbeta primers. Clones were sequenced by immunoSEQ multiplex PCR, and TCRdb holds only the in-frame ones, with some missing. The sample carries more than 45,000 clones, almost 85% recorded once. The sample was PBMCs. The clonotype originates from a man between 50 and 59 years old in good health and CMV-seronegative. This rearrangement joins TRBV6-1 to TRBJ1-4, with 8 nucleotides matching TRBD1. The CDR3 is CASRLGTGDLEKLFF. The CDR3 DNA is TGTGCCAGCAGGCTCGGGACAGGTGATCTGGAAAAACTGTTTTTT.